The subject of this entry is one T cell receptor beta chain. Antigen: not known. The data stem from a study of spatial heterogeneity in lung cancer. Overall study findings and caveats: Circulating ubiquitous expanded tumor TCRs were observed more frequently at resection than at follow-up.

MiXCR, applied by TCRdb to the 5' RACE reads, yields one record per CDR3 protein. The sample lists tens of thousands of distinct CDR3 sequences; 15% to 25% were seen once. Germline V gives CDR1 SGHTA, CDR2 FQGNSA. The CDR3 is 15 amino acids. V lost 1 base, J lost 4 bases, and 10 bases lay in between. Time point: sample taken at primary tumor resection. Material for sequencing was whole RNA from tumor, nontumor lung or frozen PBMC, left unsorted. The sample in question was PBMCs, obtained at surgery. This TCR derives from a male donor with early-stage non-small cell lung cancer. The V and J genes are TRBV7-2 and TRBJ1-4; tentatively, D is TRBD1 (6 bases). The CDR3 DNA reads TGTGCCAGCAGCTTAGGGGGGGCTCGTAATGAAAAACTGTTTTTT. Protein product: CASSLGGARNEKLFF.